The clone carrying this T cell receptor beta chain turned up a few times. Its target is unknown. Trimming removed 1 base from V and 3 bases from J; junction bases left unmatched: 2. This CDR3 is built from 15 residues. Germline CDR1 reads SGHNT; CDR2 reads YYREEE (reference sequence). This entry comes from a study of T cell responses to AZD1222 COVID-19 vaccine. Points from the study as a whole: Clonal diversity was possibly underestimated, and white British individuals and females predominated among donors.

Repertoires were generated with immunoSEQ multiplex PCR, while TCRdb's copy carries only in-frame clones and drops some. In the table there are approximately 100,000 clones, approximately 88% of which are singletons. This clonotype was sampled from an adult in good health. The sequences come from peripheral blood, collected on day 0 of AZD1222 vaccination. The chain is built from TRBV5-4 and TRBJ2-3; 10 bases agree with TRBD2. In DNA form, the CDR3 reads TGTGCCAGCAGCTTGACTAGCGGGGTTACAGATACGCAGTATTTT. Translating gives CASSLTSGVTDTQYF.